This entry features one T cell receptor beta chain sequence. Antigen unknown. This sample is part of a study of cytomegalovirus exposure and HLA in healthy donors. Whole-study results and caveats: Productive status was seen about 90% or about 30% of the time for most TCR beta V segments in an earlier analysis. A later analysis showed that HLA-associated TCR beta chains had undergone more clonal expansion than equally common others.

PCR involved 60 Vbeta and 13 Jbeta primers. Original processing methods: In a later analysis, roughly 11 million of tens of millions of unique beta chains occurred in at least two donors. Profiled with immunoSEQ multiplex PCR; TCRdb holds only in-frame clones, not every one. V, J and clone size are taken as reported in that table, and D and trimming were inferred from the DNA itself. The data contain around 78,000 clones, around three quarters of them singletons. This sequence originates from a male donor in good health and CMV-seronegative. The sequenced sample was PBMCs.

This CDR3 is CASSSAGQGYEQYF. CDR3 sequence (DNA): TGTGCCAGCAGCTCGGCGGGACAGGGCTACGAGCAGTACTTC. This rearrangement joins TRBV12-1 to TRBJ2-7; the DNA was not compared with TRBD1, the D call given in the table. TRBV12-1 is annotated as a pseudogene. There are 14 residues in the CDR3.